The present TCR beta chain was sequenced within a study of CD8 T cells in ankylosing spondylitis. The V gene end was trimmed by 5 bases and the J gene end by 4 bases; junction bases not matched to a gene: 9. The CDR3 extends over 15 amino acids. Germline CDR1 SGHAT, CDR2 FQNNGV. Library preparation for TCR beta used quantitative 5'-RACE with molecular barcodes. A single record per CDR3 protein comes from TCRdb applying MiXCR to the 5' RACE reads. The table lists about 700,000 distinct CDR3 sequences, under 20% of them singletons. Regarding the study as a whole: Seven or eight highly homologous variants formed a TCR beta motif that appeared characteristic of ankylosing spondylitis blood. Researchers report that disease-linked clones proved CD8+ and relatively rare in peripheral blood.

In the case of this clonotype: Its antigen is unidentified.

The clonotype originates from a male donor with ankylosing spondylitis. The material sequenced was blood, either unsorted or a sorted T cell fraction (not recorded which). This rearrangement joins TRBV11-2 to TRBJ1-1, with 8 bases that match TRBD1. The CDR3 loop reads CASSPQGAVGTEAFF. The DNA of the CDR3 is TGTGCCAGCAGCCCCCAGGGGGCCGTCGGCACTGAAGCTTTCTTT.